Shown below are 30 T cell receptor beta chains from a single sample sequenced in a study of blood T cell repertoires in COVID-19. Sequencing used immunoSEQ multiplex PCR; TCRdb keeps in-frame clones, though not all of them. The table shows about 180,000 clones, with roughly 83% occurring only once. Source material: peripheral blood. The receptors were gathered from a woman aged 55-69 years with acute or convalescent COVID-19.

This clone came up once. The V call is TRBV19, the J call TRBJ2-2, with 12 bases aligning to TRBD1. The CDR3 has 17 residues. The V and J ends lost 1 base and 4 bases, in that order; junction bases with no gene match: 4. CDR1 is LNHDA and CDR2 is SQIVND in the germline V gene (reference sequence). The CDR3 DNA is TGTGCCAGTAGTATAGGGGGACAGGGGGCTGGCACCGGGGAGCTGTTTTTT. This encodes CASSIGGQGAGTGELFF.

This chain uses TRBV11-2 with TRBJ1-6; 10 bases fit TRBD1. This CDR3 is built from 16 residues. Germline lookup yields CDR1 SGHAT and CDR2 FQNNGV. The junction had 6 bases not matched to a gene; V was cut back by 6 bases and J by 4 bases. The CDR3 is CASSVTGGPYNSPLHF. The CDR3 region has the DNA TGTGCCAGCAGTGTGACAGGGGGCCCATATAATTCACCCCTCCACTTT. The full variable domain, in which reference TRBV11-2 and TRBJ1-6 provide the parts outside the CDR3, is EAGVAQSPRYKIIEKRQSVAFWCNPISGHATLYWYQQILGQGPKLLIQFQNNGVVDDSQLPKDRFSAERLKGVDSTLKIQPAKLEDSAVYLCASSVTGGPYNSPLHFGNGTRLTVT.

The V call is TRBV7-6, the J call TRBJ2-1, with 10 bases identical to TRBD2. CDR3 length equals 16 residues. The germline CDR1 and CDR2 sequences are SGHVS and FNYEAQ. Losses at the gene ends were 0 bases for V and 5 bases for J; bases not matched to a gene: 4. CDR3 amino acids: CASSLAKRGGNNEQFF. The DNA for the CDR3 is TGTGCCAGCAGCTTAGCCAAGCGGGGGGGGAACAATGAGCAGTTCTTC. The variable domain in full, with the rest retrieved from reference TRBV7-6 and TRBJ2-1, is GAGVSQSPRYKVTKRGQDVALRCDPISGHVSLYWYRQALGQGPEFLTYFNYEAQQDKSGLPNDRFSAERPEGSISTLTIQRTEQRDSAMYRCASSLAKRGGNNEQFFGPGTRLTVL.

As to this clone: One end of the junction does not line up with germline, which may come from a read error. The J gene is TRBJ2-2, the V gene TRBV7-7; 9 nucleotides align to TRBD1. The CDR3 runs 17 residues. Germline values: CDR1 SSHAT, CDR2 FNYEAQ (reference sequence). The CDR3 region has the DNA TGTGCTAGCAGCATTACCGGGACAGGGTCTAACACCGGGGAGCTGTTTTTT. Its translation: CASSITGTGSNTGELFF.

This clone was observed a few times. In nucleotides, the CDR3 is TGTGCCAGCAGCGACAGCTACAATGAGCAGTTCTTC. As protein: CASSDSYNEQFF. The chain joins TRBV25-1 to TRBJ2-1, with D tentatively TRBD1 (5 bases). The V gene's germline CDR1 is MGHDK and CDR2 SYGVNS. V lost 6 bases and J lost 3, with 6 bases in between. The CDR3 loop spans 12 amino acids. Variable domain in full (rest from reference TRBV25-1 and TRBJ2-1): EADIYQTPRYLVIGTGKKITLECSQTMGHDKMYWYQQDPGMELHLIHYSYGVNSTEKGDLSSESTVSRIRTEHFPLTLESARPSHTSQYLCASSDSYNEQFFGPGTRLTVL.

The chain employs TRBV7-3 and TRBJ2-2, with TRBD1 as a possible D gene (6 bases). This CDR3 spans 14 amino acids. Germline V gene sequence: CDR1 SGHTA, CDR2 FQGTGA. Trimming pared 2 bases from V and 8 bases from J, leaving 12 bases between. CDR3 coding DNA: TGTGCCAGCAGCTTAGGCCAGGGGAATGGGGAGCTGTTTTTT. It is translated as CASSLGQGNGELFF.

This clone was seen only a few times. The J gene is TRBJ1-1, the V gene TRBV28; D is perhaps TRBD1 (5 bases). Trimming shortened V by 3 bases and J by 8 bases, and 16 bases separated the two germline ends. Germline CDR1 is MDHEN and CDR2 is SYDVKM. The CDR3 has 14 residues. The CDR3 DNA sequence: TGTGCCAGCAGTTTGGTTAAGATGAACAGGGAAGCTTTCTTT. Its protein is CASSLVKMNREAFF.

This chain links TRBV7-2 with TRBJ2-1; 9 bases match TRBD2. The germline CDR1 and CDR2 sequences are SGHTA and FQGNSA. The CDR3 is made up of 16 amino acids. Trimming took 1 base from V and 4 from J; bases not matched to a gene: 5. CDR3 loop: CASSLVGRGGYNEQFF. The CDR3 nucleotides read TGTGCCAGCAGCTTAGTCGGGCGGGGGGGTTACAATGAGCAGTTCTTC.

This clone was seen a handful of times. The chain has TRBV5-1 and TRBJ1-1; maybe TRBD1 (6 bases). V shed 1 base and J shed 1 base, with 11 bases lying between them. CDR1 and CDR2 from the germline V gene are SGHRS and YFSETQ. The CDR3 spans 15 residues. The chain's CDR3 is CASSLTGTQNTEAFF. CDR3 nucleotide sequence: TGCGCCAGCAGCTTGACCGGGACACAGAACACTGAAGCTTTCTTT.

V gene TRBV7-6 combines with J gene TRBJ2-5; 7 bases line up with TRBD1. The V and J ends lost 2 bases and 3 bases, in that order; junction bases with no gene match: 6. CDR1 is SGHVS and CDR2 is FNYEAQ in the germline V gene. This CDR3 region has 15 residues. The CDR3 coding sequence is TGTGCCAGCAGCTTAAAACGGGACAGTGAAGAGACCCAGTACTTC. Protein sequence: CASSLKRDSEETQYF.

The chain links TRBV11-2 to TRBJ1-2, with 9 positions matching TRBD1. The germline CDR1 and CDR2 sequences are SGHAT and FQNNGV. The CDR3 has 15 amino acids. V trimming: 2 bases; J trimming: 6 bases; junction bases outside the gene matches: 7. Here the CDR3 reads CASSLSPGDRDGYTF. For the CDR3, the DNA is TGTGCCAGCAGCTTATCCCCTGGGGACAGGGATGGCTACACCTTC.

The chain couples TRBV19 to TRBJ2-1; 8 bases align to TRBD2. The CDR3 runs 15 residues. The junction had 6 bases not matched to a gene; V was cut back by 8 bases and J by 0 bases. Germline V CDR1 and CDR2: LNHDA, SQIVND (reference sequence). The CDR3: CASGTSPNSYNEQFF. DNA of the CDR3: TGTGCCAGTGGGACTAGTCCCAACTCCTACAATGAGCAGTTCTTC.

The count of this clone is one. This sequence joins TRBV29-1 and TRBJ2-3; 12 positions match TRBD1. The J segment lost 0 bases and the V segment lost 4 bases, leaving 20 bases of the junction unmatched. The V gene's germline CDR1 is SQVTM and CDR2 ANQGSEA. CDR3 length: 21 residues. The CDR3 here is CSVGRRGTGGAGRISTDTQYF. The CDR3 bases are TGCAGCGTTGGACGGCGCGGGACAGGGGGCGCAGGGCGGATTAGCACAGATACGCAGTATTTT.

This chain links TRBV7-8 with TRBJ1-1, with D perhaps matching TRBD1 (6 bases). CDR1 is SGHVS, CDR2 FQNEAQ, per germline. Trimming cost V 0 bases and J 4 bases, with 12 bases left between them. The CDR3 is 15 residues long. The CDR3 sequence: CASSLAEGVGTEAFF. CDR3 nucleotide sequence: TGTGCCAGCAGCTTAGCTGAGGGGGTTGGCACTGAAGCTTTCTTT. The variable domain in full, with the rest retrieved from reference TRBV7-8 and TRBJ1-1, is GAGVSQSPRYKVAKRGQDVALRCDPISGHVSLFWYQQALGQGPEFLTYFQNEAQLDKSGLPSDRFFAERPEGSVSTLKIQRTQQEDSAVYLCASSLAEGVGTEAFFGQGTRLTVV.

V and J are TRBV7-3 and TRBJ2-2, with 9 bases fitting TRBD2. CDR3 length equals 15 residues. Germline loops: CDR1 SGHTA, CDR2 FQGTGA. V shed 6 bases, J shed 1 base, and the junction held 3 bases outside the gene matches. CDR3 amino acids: CASRATSGNTGELFF. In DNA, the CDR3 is TGTGCCAGCAGGGCGACTAGCGGGAACACCGGGGAGCTGTTTTTT.

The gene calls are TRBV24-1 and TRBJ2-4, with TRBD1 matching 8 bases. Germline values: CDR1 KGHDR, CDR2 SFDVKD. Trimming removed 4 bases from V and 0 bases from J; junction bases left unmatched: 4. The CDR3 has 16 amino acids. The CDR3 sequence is CATSDSDRVAKNIQYF. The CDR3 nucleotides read TGTGCCACCAGTGACTCGGACAGGGTAGCCAAAAACATTCAGTACTTC.

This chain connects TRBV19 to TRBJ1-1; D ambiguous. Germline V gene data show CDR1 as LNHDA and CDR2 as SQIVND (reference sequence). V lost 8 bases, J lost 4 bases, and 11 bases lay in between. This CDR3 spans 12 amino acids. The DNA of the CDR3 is TGTGCCAGTGGAGATGCGGGCACTGAAGCTTTCTTT. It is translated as CASGDAGTEAFF. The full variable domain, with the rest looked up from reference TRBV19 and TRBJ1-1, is DGGITQSPKYLFRKEGQNVTLSCEQNLNHDAMYWYRQDPGQGLRLIYYSQIVNDFQKGDIAEGYSVSREKKESFPLTVTSAQKNPTAFYLCASGDAGTEAFFGQGTRLTVV.

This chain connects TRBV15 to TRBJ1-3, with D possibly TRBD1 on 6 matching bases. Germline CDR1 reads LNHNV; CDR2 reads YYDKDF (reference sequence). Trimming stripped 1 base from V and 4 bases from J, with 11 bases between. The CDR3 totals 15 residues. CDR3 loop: CATSRAGATGNTIYF. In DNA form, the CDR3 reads TGTGCCACCAGCAGAGCAGGGGCGACGGGAAACACCATATATTTT.

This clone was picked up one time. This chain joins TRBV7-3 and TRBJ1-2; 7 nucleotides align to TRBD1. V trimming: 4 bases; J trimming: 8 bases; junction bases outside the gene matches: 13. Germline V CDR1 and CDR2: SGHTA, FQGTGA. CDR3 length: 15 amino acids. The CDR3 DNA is TGTGCCAGCAGCTCTACTACAGGGGATATTGGAGGCTACACCTTC. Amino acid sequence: CASSSTTGDIGGYTF. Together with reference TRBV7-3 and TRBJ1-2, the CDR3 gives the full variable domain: GAGVSQTPSNKVTEKGKYVELRCDPISGHTALYWYRQSLGQGPEFLIYFQGTGAADDSGLPNDRFFAVRPEGSVSTLKIQRTERGDSAVYLCASSSTTGDIGGYTFGSGTRLTVV.

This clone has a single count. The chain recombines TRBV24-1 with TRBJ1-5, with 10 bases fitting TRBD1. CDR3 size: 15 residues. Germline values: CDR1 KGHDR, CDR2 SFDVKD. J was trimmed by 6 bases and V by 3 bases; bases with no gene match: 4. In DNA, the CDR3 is TGTGCCACCAGTGATGCGGACAGGGGGTCTCAGCCCCAGCATTTT. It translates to CATSDADRGSQPQHF.

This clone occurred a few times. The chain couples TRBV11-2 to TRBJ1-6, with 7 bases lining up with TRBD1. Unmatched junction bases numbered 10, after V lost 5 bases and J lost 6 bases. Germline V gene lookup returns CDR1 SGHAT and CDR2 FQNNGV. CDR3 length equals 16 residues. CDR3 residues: CASSVLRGMGNSPLHF. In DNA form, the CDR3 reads TGTGCCAGCAGCGTCCTCAGGGGGATGGGTAATTCACCCCTCCACTTT.

CDR3 region: CASSSQGGPSYEQYF. CDR3 nucleotides: TGTGCCAGCAGTTCACAGGGTGGGCCCTCCTACGAGCAGTACTTC. V usage is TRBV5-5 and J usage is TRBJ2-7; tentatively, D is TRBD1 (6 bases). V lost 5 bases, J lost 0 bases, and 15 bases lay in between. The CDR3 sequence is 15 residues long. In germline, CDR1 is SGHKS, CDR2 YYEKEE (reference sequence).

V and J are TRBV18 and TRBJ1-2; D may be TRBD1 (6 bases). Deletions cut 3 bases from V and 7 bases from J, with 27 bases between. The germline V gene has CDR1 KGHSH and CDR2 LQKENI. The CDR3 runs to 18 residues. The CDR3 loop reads CASSPQPGQGSSRSGYTF. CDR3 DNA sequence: TGTGCCAGCTCACCTCAACCGGGACAAGGTTCCTCGCGGAGTGGCTACACCTTC.

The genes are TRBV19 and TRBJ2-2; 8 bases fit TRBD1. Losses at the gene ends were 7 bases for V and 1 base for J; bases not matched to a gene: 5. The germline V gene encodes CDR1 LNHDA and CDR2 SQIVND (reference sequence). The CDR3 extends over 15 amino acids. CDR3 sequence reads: CASNGGTGNTGELFF. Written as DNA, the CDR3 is TGTGCCAGTAACGGCGGGACAGGGAACACCGGGGAGCTGTTTTTT.

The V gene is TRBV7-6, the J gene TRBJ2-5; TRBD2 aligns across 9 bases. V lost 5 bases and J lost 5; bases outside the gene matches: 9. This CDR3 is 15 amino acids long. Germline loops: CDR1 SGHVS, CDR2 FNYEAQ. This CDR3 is CASSRSRGGDETQYF. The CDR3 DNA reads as TGTGCCAGCAGCCGTAGTCGCGGGGGGGACGAGACCCAGTACTTC.

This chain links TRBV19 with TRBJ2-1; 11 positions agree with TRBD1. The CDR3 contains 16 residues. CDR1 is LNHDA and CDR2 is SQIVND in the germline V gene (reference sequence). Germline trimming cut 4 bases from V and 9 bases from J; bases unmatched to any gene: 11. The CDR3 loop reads CASSNLAGQGAFEQFF. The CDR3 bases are TGTGCCAGTAGTAATCTTGCCGGACAGGGGGCCTTTGAGCAGTTCTTC.

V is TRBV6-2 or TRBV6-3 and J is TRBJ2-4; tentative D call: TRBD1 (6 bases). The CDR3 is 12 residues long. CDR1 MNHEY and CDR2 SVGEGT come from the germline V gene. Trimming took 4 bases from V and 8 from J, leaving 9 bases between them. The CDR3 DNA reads TGTGCCAGCAGTTCAGGGGTAGACATTCAGTACTTC. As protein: CASSSGVDIQYF.

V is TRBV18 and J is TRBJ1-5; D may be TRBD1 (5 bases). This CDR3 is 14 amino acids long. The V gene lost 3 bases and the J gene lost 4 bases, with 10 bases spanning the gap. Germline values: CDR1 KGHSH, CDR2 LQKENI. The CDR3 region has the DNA TGTGCCAGCTCACCTCGGCAGGGAAATCAGCCCCAGCATTTT. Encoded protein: CASSPRQGNQPQHF.

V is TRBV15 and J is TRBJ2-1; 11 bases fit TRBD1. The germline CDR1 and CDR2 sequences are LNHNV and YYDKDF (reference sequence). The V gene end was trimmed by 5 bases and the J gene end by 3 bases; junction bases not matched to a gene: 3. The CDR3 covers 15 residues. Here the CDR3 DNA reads TGTGCCACCAGCGTGGGACAGGGGGGCTACAATGAGCAGTTCTTC. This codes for CATSVGQGGYNEQFF. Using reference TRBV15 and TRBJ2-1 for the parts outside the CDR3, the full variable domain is DAMVIQNPRYQVTQFGKPVTLSCSQTLNHNVMYWYQQKSSQAPKLLFHYYDKDFNNEADTPDNFQSRRPNTSFCFLDIRSPGLGDTAMYLCATSVGQGGYNEQFFGPGTRLTVL.

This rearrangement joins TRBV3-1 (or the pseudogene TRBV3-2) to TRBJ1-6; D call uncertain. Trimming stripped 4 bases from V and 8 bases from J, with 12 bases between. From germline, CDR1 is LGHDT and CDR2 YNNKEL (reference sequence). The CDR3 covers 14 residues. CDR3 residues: CASSPGSGDSPLHF. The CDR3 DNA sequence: TGTGCCAGCAGCCCGGGCAGCGGGGATTCACCCCTCCACTTT.